This entry lists 15 T cell receptor beta chains sequenced from one sample in a study of control samples from healthy donors and cancer patients. Sequenced by immunoSEQ multiplex PCR; TCRdb stores in-frame clones only, minus some. The table has 140,000 to 150,000 clones, more than 85% seen once. The sequenced sample consisted of blood. These receptors originate from a man under 40 in good health.

This clone occurred a few times. The rearrangement joins TRBV24-1 to TRBJ1-5; weak D call: TRBD1 (5 bases). The germline V gene encodes CDR1 KGHDR and CDR2 SFDVKD. The CDR3 contains 16 residues. Between the trimmed V and J ends, which lost 4 bases and 2 bases, there was a span of 14 bases. This CDR3 reads CATSETGGGGNQPQHF. The CDR3 bases are TGTGCCACCAGTGAGACCGGTGGGGGGGGCAATCAGCCCCAGCATTTT.

In the case of this clone: Other DNA sequences in this specimen translate into the identical CDR3. V is TRBV30 and J is TRBJ1-3; D gene uncertain. The CDR3 spans 13 residues. V was pared by 1 base and J by 1 base, with 5 bases between. Per germline, CDR1 GTSNPN and CDR2 SVGIG (reference sequence). DNA for the CDR3: TGTGCCTGGAGTGCCGGTTCTGGAAACACCATATATTTT. Its translation: CAWSAGSGNTIYF.

The rearrangement uses TRBV27 and TRBJ1-6; tentative D call: TRBD1 (5 bases). Germline loops: CDR1 MNHEY, CDR2 SMNVEV (reference sequence). Trimming pared 2 bases from V and 9 bases from J, leaving 14 bases between. The CDR3 covers 15 residues. This CDR3 is CASSLISGEGSPLHF. The CDR3 DNA is TGTGCCAGCAGTTTAATCTCGGGGGAAGGTTCACCCCTCCACTTT.

V gene TRBV30 combines with J gene TRBJ2-3; 7 bases align to TRBD1. This CDR3 comprises 16 residues. The junction had 8 bases not matched to a gene; V was cut back by 0 bases and J by 2 bases. Germline V CDR1 and CDR2: GTSNPN, SVGIG (reference sequence). The CDR3 DNA follows: TGTGCCTGGAGTGTACGTCAGGGGGTTTCCACAGATACGCAGTATTTT. This codes for CAWSVRQGVSTDTQYF.

The rearrangement links TRBV12-3 or TRBV12-4 to TRBJ2-7, with D uncertain. The CDR3 has 12 amino acids. Trimming cost V 6 bases and J 3 bases, with 9 bases left between them. The CDR3 region is CASSPTVYEQYF. The DNA of the CDR3 is TGTGCCAGCAGCCCAACAGTCTACGAGCAGTACTTC.

The V gene is TRBV20-1, the J gene TRBJ1-2, with 7 bases lining up with TRBD1. CDR1 and CDR2 (germline): DFQATT, SNEGSKA (reference sequence). J gave up 3 bases and V 3 bases, and 13 bases lay outside the gene matches. CDR3 length: 16 residues. The CDR3 sequence: CSASQSFGTDHYGYTF. CDR3 nucleotides: TGCAGTGCTAGTCAAAGTTTCGGGACAGATCACTATGGCTACACCTTC.

The chain recombines TRBV9 with TRBJ2-3, with D perhaps matching TRBD2 (6 bases). The V gene's germline CDR1 is SGDLS and CDR2 YYNGEE. The CDR3 loop spans 16 amino acids. V was clipped by 5 bases and J by 3 bases, with 19 bases between them. Here the CDR3 reads CASSPPTSPETDTQYF. The CDR3 coding sequence is TGTGCCAGCAGTCCCCCTACTAGCCCGGAAACAGATACGCAGTATTTT. Complete variable domain (other parts from reference TRBV9 and TRBJ2-3): DSGVTQTPKHLITATGQRVTLRCSPRSGDLSVYWYQQSLDQGLQFLIQYYNGEERAKGNILERFSAQQFPDLHSELNLSSLELGDSALYFCASSPPTSPETDTQYFGPGTRLTVL.

This clone was observed a handful of times. The chain has TRBV7-2 and TRBJ1-3; D is unclear. Trimming shortened V by 1 base and J by 2 bases, and 6 bases separated the two germline ends. CDR1 SGHTA and CDR2 FQGNSA come from the germline V gene. The CDR3 length is 14 residues. The CDR3 is CASSLGIPGNTIYF. The CDR3 DNA reads TGTGCCAGCAGCTTAGGAATTCCTGGAAACACCATATATTTT. Drawing the rest from reference TRBV7-2 and TRBJ1-3, the complete variable domain is GAGVSQSPSNKVTEKGKDVELRCDPISGHTALYWYRQSLGQGLEFLIYFQGNSAPDKSGLPSDRFSAERTGGSVSTLTIQRTQQEDSAVYLCASSLGIPGNTIYFGEGSWLTVV.

The chain joins TRBV29-1 to TRBJ2-1; TRBD2 aligns across 10 bases. CDR1 and CDR2 from the germline V gene are SQVTM and ANQGSEA. CDR3 length equals 14 residues. Trimming cost V 5 bases and J 4 bases; bases outside gene matches: 5. The CDR3 region is CSVKSGGAYNEQFF. In nucleotides, the CDR3 is TGCAGCGTTAAGAGCGGGGGGGCATACAATGAGCAGTTCTTC.

V usage is TRBV30 and J usage is TRBJ2-2; 10 bases agree with TRBD2. After removal of 5 bases from V and 5 bases from J, the junction contained 17 bases not matched to a gene. Germline V CDR1 and CDR2: GTSNPN, SVGIG (reference sequence). This CDR3 comprises 18 residues. The chain's CDR3 is CAWAYPTLVLAGTGELFF. The DNA of the CDR3 is TGTGCCTGGGCTTACCCGACCCTGGTACTAGCGGGGACCGGGGAGCTGTTTTTT.

The chain couples TRBV28 to TRBJ1-5; unclear D gene. This CDR3 contains 13 residues. Trimming shortened V by 5 bases and J by 5 bases, and 10 bases separated the two germline ends. Germline-derived CDR1 and CDR2 are MDHEN and SYDVKM. CDR3 nucleotides: TGTGCCAGCAGTGCCTACAAGGATCAGCCCCAGCATTTT. Its protein is CASSAYKDQPQHF.

The V gene is TRBV7-2, the J gene TRBJ2-4; TRBD2 matches 14 bases. Germline CDR1 SGHTA, CDR2 FQGNSA. The V segment lost 4 bases and the J segment 5 bases; nucleotides outside the gene matches: 10. The CDR3 is 18 residues long. Here the CDR3 reads CASSSTTSGGGTQNIQYF. CDR3 DNA sequence: TGTGCCAGCAGCTCAACGACTAGCGGGGGGGGTACGCAAAACATTCAGTACTTC. Full variable domain (rest looked up from reference TRBV7-2 and TRBJ2-4): GAGVSQSPSNKVTEKGKDVELRCDPISGHTALYWYRQSLGQGLEFLIYFQGNSAPDKSGLPSDRFSAERTGGSVSTLTIQRTQQEDSAVYLCASSSTTSGGGTQNIQYFGAGTRLSVL.

This clone was recorded once. This rearrangement joins TRBV5-4 to TRBJ2-7; 8 bases agree with TRBD1. V was pared by 1 base and J by 5 bases, with 2 bases of the junction left unmatched. CDR1 and CDR2 from the germline V gene are SGHNT and YYREEE (reference sequence). This CDR3 contains 13 residues. CDR3 in DNA: TGTGCCAGCAGCTTGCCACAGGGGGACGAGCAGTACTTC. It is translated as CASSLPQGDEQYF.

This clone was seen a handful of times. The rearrangement uses TRBV14 and TRBJ2-7; no clear D gene. Germline-derived CDR1 and CDR2 are SGHDN and FVKESK. The V end was cut by 5 bases, the J end by 2 bases, with 13 bases between. The CDR3 sequence is 14 residues long. The CDR3 DNA follows: TGTGCCAGCAGCAGTACACGGAATCCCTACGAGCAGTACTTC. Amino acid sequence: CASSSTRNPYEQYF.

In its sample, this clone was seen once. The V call is TRBV7-3, the J call TRBJ2-2; maybe TRBD1 (6 bases). V lost 5 bases to trimming and J lost 0 bases, with 13 bases between them. Germline values: CDR1 SGHTA, CDR2 FQGTGA. The CDR3 covers 16 residues. The CDR3, as DNA: TGTGCCAGCAGCGATGATGGGGGCACGAACACCGGGGAGCTGTTTTTT. Its translation is CASSDDGGTNTGELFF.